The T cell receptor (beta chain) described here comes from a study of shared T cell receptors in the human thymus. After removal of 3 bases from V and 8 bases from J, the junction contained 15 bases not matched to a gene. Germline V gives CDR1 SGHDT, CDR2 YYEEEE. The CDR3 sequence is 16 residues long. Here immunoSEQ multiplex PCR was the method, and the copy in TCRdb shows in-frame clones only, minus some. The repertoire consists of about 660,000 clones, with 87% occurring once and the leading ten covering about 0.0094%. The sample was also reused in another study, on human thymus T cells. From that paper: Donors consisted of healthy Finnish infants (having corrective surgery for congenital heart defects). During corrective heart surgery, resections were taken, and the thymus tissue came from them. What appeared biased in thymic and blood repertoires was the usage of V and J genes.

Sequenced material: thymocytes. This chain links TRBV5-6 with TRBJ1-2; the match to TRBD1 covers 8 bases. The sequence came from a boy younger than two with a congenital heart defect. The CDR3 sequence is CASSSSIRTGMPGYTF. CDR3 nucleotide sequence: TGTGCCAGCAGCTCCTCGATCCGGACAGGGATGCCCGGCTACACCTTC.